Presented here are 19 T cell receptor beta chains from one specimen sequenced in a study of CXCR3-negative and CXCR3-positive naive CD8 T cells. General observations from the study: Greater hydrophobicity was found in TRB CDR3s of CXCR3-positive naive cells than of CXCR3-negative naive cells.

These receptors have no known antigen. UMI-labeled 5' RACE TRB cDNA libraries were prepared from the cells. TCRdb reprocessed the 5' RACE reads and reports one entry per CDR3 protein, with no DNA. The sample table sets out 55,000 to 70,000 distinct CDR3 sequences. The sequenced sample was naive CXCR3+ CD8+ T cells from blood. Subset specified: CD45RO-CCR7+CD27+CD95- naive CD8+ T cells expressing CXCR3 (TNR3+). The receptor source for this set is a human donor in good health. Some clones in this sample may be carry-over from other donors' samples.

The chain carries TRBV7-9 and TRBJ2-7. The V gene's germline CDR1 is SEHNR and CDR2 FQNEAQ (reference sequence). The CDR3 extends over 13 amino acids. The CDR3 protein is CASSNRDSYEQYF.

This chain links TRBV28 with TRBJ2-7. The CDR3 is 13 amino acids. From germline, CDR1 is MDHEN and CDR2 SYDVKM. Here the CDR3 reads CASSLWKGYEQYF.

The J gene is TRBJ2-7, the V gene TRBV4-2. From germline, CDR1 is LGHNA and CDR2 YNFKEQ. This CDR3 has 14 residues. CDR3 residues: CASSQGPVSYEQYF.

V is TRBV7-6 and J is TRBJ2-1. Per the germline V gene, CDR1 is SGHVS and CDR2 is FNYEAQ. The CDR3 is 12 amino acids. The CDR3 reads CASSLPGGEQFF.

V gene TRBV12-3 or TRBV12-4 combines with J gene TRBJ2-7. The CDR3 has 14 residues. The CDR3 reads CASSFADLRDEQYF.

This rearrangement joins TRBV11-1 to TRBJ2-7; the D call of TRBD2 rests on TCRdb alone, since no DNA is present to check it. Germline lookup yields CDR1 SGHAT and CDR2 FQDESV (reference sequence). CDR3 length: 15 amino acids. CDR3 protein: CASSLWTSGSYEQYF.

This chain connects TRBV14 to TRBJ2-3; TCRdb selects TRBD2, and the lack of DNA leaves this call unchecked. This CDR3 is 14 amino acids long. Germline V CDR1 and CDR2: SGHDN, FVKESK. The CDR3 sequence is CASSPSGGADTQYF.

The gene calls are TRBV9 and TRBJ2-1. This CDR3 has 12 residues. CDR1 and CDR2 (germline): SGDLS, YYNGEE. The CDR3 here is CASSVYYNEQFF.

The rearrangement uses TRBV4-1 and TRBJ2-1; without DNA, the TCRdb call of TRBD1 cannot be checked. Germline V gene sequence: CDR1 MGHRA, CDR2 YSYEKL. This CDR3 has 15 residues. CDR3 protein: CASTMDRGEYNEQFF.

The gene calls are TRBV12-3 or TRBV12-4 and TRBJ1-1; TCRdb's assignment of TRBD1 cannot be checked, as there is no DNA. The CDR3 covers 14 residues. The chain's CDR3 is CASSLWGQTTESFF.

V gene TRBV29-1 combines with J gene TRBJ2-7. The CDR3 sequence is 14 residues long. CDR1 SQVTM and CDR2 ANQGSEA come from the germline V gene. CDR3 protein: CSVDKIQGSYEQYF.

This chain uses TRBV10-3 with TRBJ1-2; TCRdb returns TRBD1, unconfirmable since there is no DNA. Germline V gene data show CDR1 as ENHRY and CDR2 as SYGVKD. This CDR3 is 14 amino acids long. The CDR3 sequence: CAISESNRGYGYTF.

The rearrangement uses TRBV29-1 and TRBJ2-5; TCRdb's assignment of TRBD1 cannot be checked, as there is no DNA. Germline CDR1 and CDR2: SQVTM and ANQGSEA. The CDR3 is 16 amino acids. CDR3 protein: CSVEGAGQYGGETQYF.

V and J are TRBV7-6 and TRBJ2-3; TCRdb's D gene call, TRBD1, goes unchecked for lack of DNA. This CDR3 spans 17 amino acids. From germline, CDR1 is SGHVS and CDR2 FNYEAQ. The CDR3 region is CASSNELRGLSTDTQYF.

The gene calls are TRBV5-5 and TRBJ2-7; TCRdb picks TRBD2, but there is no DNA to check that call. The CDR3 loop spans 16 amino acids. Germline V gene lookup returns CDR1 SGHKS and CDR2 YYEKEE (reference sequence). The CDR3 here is CASSFVGELPTYEQYF.

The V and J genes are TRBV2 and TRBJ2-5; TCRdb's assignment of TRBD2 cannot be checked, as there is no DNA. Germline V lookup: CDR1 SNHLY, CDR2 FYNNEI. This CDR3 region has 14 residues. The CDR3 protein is CASSGVTSAGTQYF.

Here the CDR3 reads CSVVQYYEQYF. The V call is TRBV29-1, the J call TRBJ2-7. There are 11 residues in the CDR3. Germline CDR1 reads SQVTM; CDR2 reads ANQGSEA.

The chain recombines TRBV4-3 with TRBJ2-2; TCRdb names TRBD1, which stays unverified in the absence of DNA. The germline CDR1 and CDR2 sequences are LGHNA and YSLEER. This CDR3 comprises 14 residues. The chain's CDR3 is CASSQETGYGELFF.

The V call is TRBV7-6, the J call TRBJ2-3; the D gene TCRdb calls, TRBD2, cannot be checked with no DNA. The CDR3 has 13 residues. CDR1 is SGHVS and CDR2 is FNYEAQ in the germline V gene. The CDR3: CASSSLLADTQYF. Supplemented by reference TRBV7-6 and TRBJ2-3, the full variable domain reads GAGVSQSPRYKVTKRGQDVALRCDPISGHVSLYWYRQALGQGPEFLTYFNYEAQQDKSGLPNDRFSAERPEGSISTLTIQRTEQRDSAMYRCASSSLLADTQYFGPGTRLTVL.